A selection of T cell receptor beta chains follows, all from one sample in a study of blood T cell repertoires in COVID-19. Using immunoSEQ multiplex PCR, the repertoire was profiled, and TCRdb retains in-frame clones only, with some absent. The table shows a few hundred thousand clones, with around 90% occurring only once. Sequenced input: PBMCs or T cells enriched from blood (not recorded which). These receptors all come from a woman in her forties or fifties who had recovered from COVID-19. Both conserved end residues are part of each CDR3. Fields, in order: V gene, J gene, clone size, D gene, CDR3 DNA, CDR3 protein. A D gene is named only where the DNA matches it firmly. Clone size, where shown, is once, few, many, or a class for clones that have expanded.

>TRBV7-9|TRBJ2-7|few|TRBD1
TGTGCCAGCAGCTTCGTGCAGGGGGTAAACGAGCAGTACTTC
CASSFVQGVNEQYF
>TRBV2|TRBJ1-5|-|-
TGTGCCAGCAGTCCGGGACATAGCAATCAGCCCCAGCATTTT
CASSPGHSNQPQHF
>TRBV15|TRBJ1-5|-|-
TGTGCCACCAGCAGAGACTCTCAGCCCCAGCATTTT
CATSRDSQPQHF
>TRBV19|TRBJ2-1|-|TRBD2
TGTGCCAGTTGTGCGGGAGGGAGGTATGAGCAGTTCTTC
CASCAGGRYEQFF
>TRBV19|TRBJ1-2|-|-
TGTGCCAGTAGTATCCAAGGGGGCTATGGCTACACCTTC
CASSIQGGYGYTF
>TRBV4-1|TRBJ1-2|few|-
TGCGCCAGCAGAGAGAGGGACTTAAGGCCGGCTAACTATGGCTACACCTTC
CASRERDLRPANYGYTF
>TRBV5-1|TRBJ2-7|-|-
TGCGCCAGCAGCCTAGTTAGCGGACCATCCTACGAGCAGTACTTC
CASSLVSGPSYEQYF
>TRBV9|TRBJ2-3|-|TRBD2
TGTGCCAGCAGCCCAAAAGCGGGGGGAAGCACAGATACGCAGTATTTT
CASSPKAGGSTDTQYF
>TRBV4-3|TRBJ2-3|-|TRBD2
TGCGCCAGCAGCCAAGCCGAGACTAGCGGGGGCACAGATACGCAGTATTTT
CASSQAETSGGTDTQYF
>TRBV19|TRBJ2-1|once|-
TGTGCCAGTAGTACCCGCCGGTCTGGTGAGCAGTTCTTC
CASSTRRSGEQFF
>TRBV11-2|TRBJ1-3|-|-
TGTGCCAGCAGCTTAGCGTTTGGAGACACCATATATTTT
CASSLAFGDTIYF
>TRBV30|TRBJ1-6|-|-
TGTGCCTGGAGTGTATTAAGGGGCAGAAATTCACCCCTCCACTTT
CAWSVLRGRNSPLHF
>TRBV3-1/TRBV3-2|TRBJ2-3|-|TRBD2
TGTGCCAGCAGCCAAGTAATAGCGGGGACTAGCACAGATACGCAGTATTTT
CASSQVIAGTSTDTQYF
>TRBV5-6|TRBJ2-3|-|TRBD2
TGTGCCAGCAGCCCATGGGTAGCGGGAGCAGATACGCAGTATTTT
CASSPWVAGADTQYF
>TRBV5-6|TRBJ1-1|few|-
TGTGCCAGCAGCAAAAACCAGATGAACACTGAAGCTTTCTTT
CASSKNQMNTEAFF
>TRBV11-2|TRBJ2-7|-|-
TGTGCCAGCAGCCCCCAGGGTTTACGATACGAGCAGTACTTC
CASSPQGLRYEQYF
>TRBV7-9|TRBJ2-1|once|-
TGTGCCAGCAGCGCCGGGGGTACCTACAATGAGCAGTTCTTC
CASSAGGTYNEQFF
>TRBV5-5|TRBJ1-2|-|-
TGTGCCAGCAGCCTAATAGCGGACAACTATGGCTACACCTTC
CASSLIADNYGYTF
>TRBV4-3|TRBJ2-1|-|TRBD2
TGCGCCAGCAGCCAAGGGACTAGCGGGATATACAATGAGCAGTTCTTC
CASSQGTSGIYNEQFF
>TRBV29-1|TRBJ2-1|-|-
TGCAGCGTTGTAGCCAGCGGGCGAAACAATGAGCAGTTCTTC
CSVVASGRNNEQFF
>TRBV19|TRBJ1-1|once|-
TGTGCCAGTCGCTCCGATCGGTCTACGAACACTGAAGCTTTCTTT
CASRSDRSTNTEAFF
>TRBV24-1|TRBJ1-2|-|-
TGTGCCACCAGTGATACTCAGGGAGGCTATGGCTACACCTTC
CATSDTQGGYGYTF
>TRBV7-2|TRBJ1-4|-|TRBD1
TGTGCCAGCAGCTTCGGACAGGGACCTAATGAAAAACTGTTTTTT
CASSFGQGPNEKLFF
>TRBV11-2|TRBJ2-2|-|TRBD1
TGTGCCAGCAGCTTAGATCTGACAGGGGACAACACCGGGGAGCTGTTTTTT
CASSLDLTGDNTGELFF
>TRBV6-2/TRBV6-3|TRBJ2-1|-|TRBD2
TGTGCCAGCAGTTACGAGGTCGGGACTAGCGGGAGGCGGTACCACAATGAGCAGTTCTTC
CASSYEVGTSGRRYHNEQFF
>TRBV7-2|TRBJ2-1|-|TRBD2
TGTGCCAGCAGCACAGGACTAGCGGGATCGGCTGAGCAGTTCTTC
CASSTGLAGSAEQFF
>TRBV27|TRBJ2-7|-|TRBD2
TGTGCCAGCACCATAGAACCCCCCGGGACTAGAAACGAGCAGTACTTC
CASTIEPPGTRNEQYF
>TRBV5-1|TRBJ1-2|-|-
TGCGCCAGCAGCTTGGAAACAGGGTCTGGCTACACCTTC
CASSLETGSGYTF
>TRBV7-2|TRBJ2-1|-|TRBD2
TGTGCCAGCAGCAAAACTAGCGCGACATACAATGAGCAGTTCTTC
CASSKTSATYNEQFF
>TRBV10-3|TRBJ1-2|-|-
TGTGCCATCAGTGAGTCGGGAGATGGCTACACCTTC
CAISESGDGYTF
>TRBV28|TRBJ1-2|-|TRBD1
TGTGCCAGCAGTTTTGACAGGGGCTTCGGTGGCTACACCTTC
CASSFDRGFGGYTF
>TRBV5-1|TRBJ2-7|-|-
TGCGCCAGCAGCTTGGAATGGCACCGAACCTACGAGCAGTACTTC
CASSLEWHRTYEQYF
>TRBV9|TRBJ2-5|-|TRBD2
TGTGCCAGCAGCGTCGCGCCGGGACTAGCGGAAGAGACCCAGTACTTC
CASSVAPGLAEETQYF
>TRBV30|TRBJ1-2|-|TRBD1
TGTGCCTGGCAGACAGGGGGCGAATATGGCTACACCTTC
CAWQTGGEYGYTF
>TRBV30|TRBJ1-1|once|TRBD1
TGTGCCTGGAGTTCAGGGACAGGGGGCACTGAAGCTTTCTTT
CAWSSGTGGTEAFF
>TRBV30|TRBJ1-2|-|-
TGTGCCTGGACCCTAACAGGATCCTATGGCTACACCTTC
CAWTLTGSYGYTF
>TRBV28|TRBJ1-6|-|-
TGTGCCAGCTTCGCACCGGGGGGGTATTCACCCCTCCACTTT
CASFAPGGYSPLHF
>TRBV27|TRBJ1-5|-|-
TGTGCCACCCTAAAGAGTCCGGGACTGTATAGCAATCAGCCCCAGCATTTT
CATLKSPGLYSNQPQHF
>TRBV28|TRBJ2-4|-|-
TGTGCCAGCAGTTTATTAGGACAGACGGGGGCCTGGCGGGAGCTGACCAAAAACATTCAGTACTTC
CASSLLGQTGAWRELTKNIQYF
>TRBV7-7|TRBJ2-5|once|-
TGTGCTAGCAGTCTTAGGGGGAGCCCAGAAGAGACCCAGTACTTC
CASSLRGSPEETQYF
>TRBV6-1|TRBJ1-5|-|TRBD1
TGTGCCAGCAGGGAATTACAGGGGGGGCCCCATCAGCCCCAGCATTTT
CASRELQGGPHQPQHF
>TRBV18|TRBJ2-2|once|TRBD1
TGTGCCAGCTCACTCAACACCGGACAGGGGGCTTCAGGGGAGCTGTTTTTT
CASSLNTGQGASGELFF
>TRBV3-1/TRBV3-2|TRBJ2-1|-|TRBD1
TGTGCCAGCAGCGGGGACAGGGGGCGGAATGAGCAGTTCTTC
CASSGDRGRNEQFF
>TRBV10-3|TRBJ1-1|-|TRBD1
TGTGCCATCACGGGACAGGGGGTTGGCACTGAAGCTTTCTTT
CAITGQGVGTEAFF
>TRBV5-8|TRBJ1-2|-|-
TGTGCCAGCAGCTTGAGGAGGGGCCCTCTAGGTGGCTACACCTTC
CASSLRRGPLGGYTF
>TRBV9|TRBJ1-5|-|-
TGTGCCAGCAGCCCCTCCTGGACAGACAATCAGCCCCAGCATTTT
CASSPSWTDNQPQHF
>TRBV5-4|TRBJ2-4|-|-
TGTGCCAGCAGCTTGGGGGTGGGCGGGGCCAAAAACATTCAGTACTTC
CASSLGVGGAKNIQYF
>TRBV10-3|TRBJ2-7|-|TRBD1
TGTGCCATTCGAGGGTGGGGACAGGGGGCTTACGAGCAGTACTTC
CAIRGWGQGAYEQYF
>TRBV28|TRBJ1-2|-|-
TGTGCCAGCAGTTTAGGGGCAGGGACTAAAGCCGGAGGCTACACCTTC
CASSLGAGTKAGGYTF
>TRBV28|TRBJ2-1|once|-
TGTGCCAGCAGTTTCTCCGGGAGTGCTGATGAGCAGTTCTTC
CASSFSGSADEQFF